The source of this T cell receptor beta chain is a study of T cells after posttransplantation cyclophosphamide. Findings and limits, study-wide: Recipient CMV seropositivity and CMV reactivation strongly tracked TRB clonality. TRB overlap between skin or GI tissue T cells and blood was limited.

Cells defined as naive were viable CD3+CD4+ or CD3+CD8+ and CCR7+CD45RA+CD45RO-CD95-CD27+CD28+. Sequenced by immunoSEQ multiplex PCR; TCRdb stores in-frame clones only, minus some. The data show approximately 17,000 clones, 94% seen once. Comment on this clone: Its antigen is undetermined.

The germline gives CDR1 LNHDA, CDR2 SQIVND (reference sequence). V gave up 5 bases and J gave up 7 bases; unmatched junction bases: 4. This CDR3 comprises 14 residues. V and J are TRBV19 and TRBJ2-1; 11 nucleotides align to TRBD2. This TCR derives from a woman aged 45-59 years in good health and a related stem cell transplant donor. Sequenced sample: naive CD4+ T cells sorted from blood. CDR3 nucleotides: TGTGCCAGTAGTCCGGGACTAGCGGTTAATGAGCAGTTCTTC. Translated, it gives CASSPGLAVNEQFF.